One and the same sample provided the 30 T cell receptor beta chains below, sequenced in a study of shared clonotypes between healthy human individuals (dated by TCRdb to 2018 to 2020). Library construction relied on the immunoSEQ multiplex PCR assay. The source is immuneACCESS, and TCRdb retained only in-frame sequences with V and J called. Part of the clones is not carried over; for the studies checked, unresolved V genes explain less than half of this, and the remainder is unexplained. The table for this sample lists about 480,000 clones; 79% of them were counted only once. Together, the top ten hold 10% to 15% of the sample. Input material: PBMCs. These receptors all come from a woman in her forties in good health. Some clones in this sample may be carry-over from other donors' samples.

The V call is TRBV7-9, the J call TRBJ2-5; perhaps TRBD1 as D (5 bases). Germline CDR1 is SEHNR and CDR2 is FQNEAQ (reference sequence). CDR3 length equals 15 residues. V lost 1 base and J 1 base, leaving 10 bases between the germline ends. The CDR3 sequence is CASSLGTTVQETQYF. The CDR3 DNA sequence: TGTGCCAGCAGCTTAGGAACGACAGTCCAAGAGACCCAGTACTTC.

The genes are TRBV6-6 and TRBJ1-4, with 10 bases identical to TRBD1. CDR1 MNHNY and CDR2 SVGAGI come from the germline V gene (reference sequence). The junction had 2 bases not matched to a gene; V was cut back by 2 bases and J by 5 bases. The CDR3 is made up of 15 amino acids. The CDR3 DNA reads as TGTGCCAGCAGTTACGGGGGACAGGGGAATGAAAAACTGTTTTTT. It encodes CASSYGGQGNEKLFF.

The J gene is TRBJ2-4, the V gene TRBV4-1, with D possibly being TRBD1 (5 bases). Looked up from germline, CDR1 is MGHRA and CDR2 is YSYEKL. There are 18 residues in the CDR3. V lost 0 bases and J 4 bases, leaving 19 bases between the germline ends. The CDR3 region is CASSQDWGSANFKNIQYF. The CDR3 coding sequence is TGCGCCAGCAGCCAAGATTGGGGCAGCGCCAACTTTAAAAACATTCAGTACTTC.

The rearrangement uses TRBV9 and TRBJ2-1, with D perhaps matching TRBD2 (6 bases). This CDR3 has 15 residues. Germline values: CDR1 SGDLS, CDR2 YYNGEE. V was cut by 1 base and J by 3 bases, with 11 bases left in between. The CDR3 region has the DNA TGTGCCAGCAGCGTACAAGGTAGCGGCTACAATGAGCAGTTCTTC. This translates into CASSVQGSGYNEQFF.

This clone occurred once. The same CDR3 also results from other DNA sequences found in this sample. This rearrangement joins TRBV7-2 to TRBJ1-2, with 8 bases fitting TRBD1. V shed 1 base and J 2 bases; nucleotides not matched to a gene: 0. Germline CDR1 SGHTA, CDR2 FQGNSA. The CDR3 has 14 amino acids. The CDR3 DNA sequence: TGTGCCAGCAGCTTAGGACAGGGGAACTATGGCTACACCTTC. It specifies CASSLGQGNYGYTF.

V is TRBV9 and J is TRBJ2-5; TRBD1 agrees at 9 bases. The germline gives CDR1 SGDLS, CDR2 YYNGEE. This CDR3 comprises 15 residues. V shed 2 bases and J 5 bases; nucleotides not matched to a gene: 7. CDR3 DNA sequence: TGTGCCAGCAGCGTTACAGGGGGCGGTTCGGAGACCCAGTACTTC. Protein product: CASSVTGGGSETQYF.

The rearrangement joins TRBV6-1 to TRBJ1-5; D gene ambiguous. V lost 2 bases and J lost 4, with 9 bases in between. The length of the CDR3 is 14 residues. Germline loops: CDR1 MNHNS, CDR2 SASEGT. The CDR3 coding sequence is TGTGCCAGCAGTGAACGCTTGGGGAATCAGCCCCAGCATTTT. As protein: CASSERLGNQPQHF.

This clone was counted once. This chain joins TRBV7-2 and TRBJ2-2, with 8 bases identical to TRBD1. The germline CDR1 and CDR2 sequences are SGHTA and FQGNSA. The CDR3 spans 15 residues. The V and J ends lost 4 bases and 1 base, in that order; junction bases with no gene match: 2. The CDR3 loop reads CASSSDRVNTGELFF. In DNA form, the CDR3 reads TGTGCCAGCAGCTCGGACAGGGTGAACACCGGGGAGCTGTTTTTT. Looking up the rest from reference TRBV7-2 and TRBJ2-2 gives the full variable domain: GAGVSQSPSNKVTEKGKDVELRCDPISGHTALYWYRQSLGQGLEFLIYFQGNSAPDKSGLPSDRFSAERTGGSVSTLTIQRTQQEDSAVYLCASSSDRVNTGELFFGEGSRLTVL.

The chain carries TRBV29-1 and TRBJ2-7; 11 nucleotides match TRBD1. This CDR3 is 13 amino acids long. Germline trimming cut 8 bases from V and 3 bases from J; bases unmatched to any gene: 6. Germline CDR1 reads SQVTM; CDR2 reads ANQGSEA. DNA of the CDR3: TGCAGCATCACCGGGACAGGGGGCTACGAGCAGTACTTC. Translated, it gives CSITGTGGYEQYF.

The genes are TRBV6-5 and TRBJ1-5, with 7 bases lining up with TRBD1. V was pared by 5 bases and J by 5 bases, with 6 bases of the junction left unmatched. Germline V CDR1 and CDR2: MNHEY, SVGAGI. This CDR3 region has 14 residues. The DNA of the CDR3 is TGTGCCAGCAGTCCCGACAGGGAAGATCAGCCCCAGCATTTT. Translation gives CASSPDREDQPQHF.

In this sample, this clone turned up a few times. DNA of the CDR3: TGTGCCTGGATGGGAGGGGGCTGGACTGAAGCTTTCTTT. The encoded protein is CAWMGGGWTEAFF. The rearrangement uses TRBV30 and TRBJ1-1, with TRBD1 identical over 7 bases. Trimming at V came to 4 bases and at J to 5 bases, leaving 7 bases not matched to a gene. CDR3 length: 13 residues. In germline, CDR1 is GTSNPN, CDR2 SVGIG (reference sequence).

The V and J genes are TRBV5-6 and TRBJ2-1, with 8 bases identical to TRBD1. Germline-derived CDR1 and CDR2 are SGHDT and YYEEEE. The CDR3 runs to 15 residues. Trimming cost V 2 bases and J 4 bases; bases outside gene matches: 5. CDR3 region: CASSFLDRDYNEQFF. The DNA of the CDR3 is TGTGCCAGCAGCTTCCTGGACAGGGATTACAATGAGCAGTTCTTC.

Many counts were recorded for this clone. The chain joins TRBV20-1 to TRBJ2-7; D gene ambiguous. The CDR3 loop spans 11 amino acids. Germline values: CDR1 DFQATT, CDR2 SNEGSKA (reference sequence). V was cut by 2 bases and J by 3 bases, with 5 bases left in between. This CDR3 reads CSARSDYEQYF. CDR3 nucleotide sequence: TGCAGTGCTAGATCCGACTACGAGCAGTACTTC.

J is TRBJ1-1 and V is TRBV7-2; no clear D. Germline loops: CDR1 SGHTA, CDR2 FQGNSA. This CDR3 comprises 13 residues. The V gene lost 1 base and the J gene lost 7 bases, with 10 bases spanning the gap. In nucleotides, the CDR3 is TGTGCCAGCAGCTTAGGGGCCTCTTTTGAAGCTTTCTTT. Translated, it gives CASSLGASFEAFF. The full variable domain, rest sourced from reference TRBV7-2 and TRBJ1-1, is GAGVSQSPSNKVTEKGKDVELRCDPISGHTALYWYRQSLGQGLEFLIYFQGNSAPDKSGLPSDRFSAERTGGSVSTLTIQRTQQEDSAVYLCASSLGASFEAFFGQGTRLTVV.

This sequence joins TRBV5-4 and TRBJ2-3; 14 bases fit TRBD2. Per the germline V gene, CDR1 is SGHNT and CDR2 is YYREEE (reference sequence). This CDR3 contains 16 residues. J was trimmed by 4 bases and V by 2 bases; bases with no gene match: 3. The chain's CDR3 is CASSFGTSGRPDTQYF. CDR3 sequence (DNA): TGTGCCAGCAGCTTTGGGACTAGCGGGAGACCAGATACGCAGTATTTT.

J is TRBJ2-2 and V is TRBV27; D is possibly TRBD2 (5 bases). CDR1 is MNHEY, CDR2 SMNVEV, per germline (reference sequence). V shed 4 bases and J shed 3 bases, with 9 bases lying between them. The CDR3 has 14 amino acids. CDR3 sequence (DNA): TGTGCCAGCAGTTGGGCGGGTTACACCGGGGAGCTGTTTTTT. Translated: CASSWAGYTGELFF.

V is TRBV5-4 and J is TRBJ2-2; D is undetermined. V lost 4 bases and J lost 1, with 5 bases in between. The germline CDR1 and CDR2 sequences are SGHNT and YYREEE (reference sequence). The CDR3 has 13 amino acids. The CDR3 loop reads CASSPQNTGELFF. CDR3 coding DNA: TGTGCCAGCAGCCCGCAGAACACCGGGGAGCTGTTTTTT. The variable domain in full, with the rest retrieved from reference TRBV5-4 and TRBJ2-2, is ETGVTQSPTHLIKTRGQQVTLRCSSQSGHNTVSWYQQALGQGPQFIFQYYREEENGRGNFPPRFSGLQFPNYSSELNVNALELDDSALYLCASSPQNTGELFFGEGSRLTVL.

This sequence joins TRBV10-2 and TRBJ2-1, with D hard to call. The length of the CDR3 is 13 residues. Germline assignment: CDR1 WSHSY and CDR2 SAAADI. V lost 7 bases to trimming and J lost 5 bases, with 12 bases between them. This chain's CDR3 is CASTDGSHNEQFF. For the CDR3, the DNA is TGCGCCAGCACAGACGGAAGTCACAATGAGCAGTTCTTC.

This clone was observed a handful of times. The chain links TRBV2 to TRBJ2-3, with TRBD2 matching over 8 bases. The CDR3 contains 13 residues. Germline V lookup: CDR1 SNHLY, CDR2 FYNNEI. Trimming removed 6 bases from V and 5 bases from J; junction bases left unmatched: 4. CDR3 DNA sequence: TGTGCCAGCAGAAGCGGGAGTCAAGATACGCAGTATTTT. This codes for CASRSGSQDTQYF. Based on the CDR3 plus reference TRBV2 and TRBJ2-3, the full variable domain is EPEVTQTPSHQVTQMGQEVILRCVPISNHLYFYWYRQILGQKVEFLVSFYNNEISEKSEIFDDQFSVERPDGSNFTLKIRSTKLEDSAMYFCASRSGSQDTQYFGPGTRLTVL.

The rearrangement joins TRBV15 to TRBJ2-7; D is possibly TRBD2 (6 bases). Trimming pared 1 base from V and 2 bases from J, leaving 9 bases between. Germline CDR1 and CDR2: LNHNV and YYDKDF (reference sequence). The CDR3 contains 14 residues. This chain's CDR3 is CATSRGGGAYEQYF. The CDR3 nucleotides are TGTGCCACCAGCAGAGGAGGAGGGGCCTACGAGCAGTACTTC. Using reference TRBV15 and TRBJ2-7 for the parts outside the CDR3, the full variable domain is DAMVIQNPRYQVTQFGKPVTLSCSQTLNHNVMYWYQQKSSQAPKLLFHYYDKDFNNEADTPDNFQSRRPNTSFCFLDIRSPGLGDTAMYLCATSRGGGAYEQYFGPGTRLTVT.

This chain uses TRBV7-2 with TRBJ1-1; D is ambiguous. There are 17 residues in the CDR3. Trimming pared 2 bases from V and 1 base from J, leaving 17 bases between. Germline values: CDR1 SGHTA, CDR2 FQGNSA. This CDR3 is CASSLTLIVKGNTEAFF. CDR3 nucleotides: TGTGCCAGCAGCTTAACCCTCATCGTAAAGGGGAACACTGAAGCTTTCTTT.

The chain couples TRBV6-1 to TRBJ2-1; tentative D call: TRBD1 (5 bases). This CDR3 spans 13 amino acids. The ends were cut back, 5 bases at V and 13 bases at J, with 18 bases in the middle. Germline V gene sequence: CDR1 MNHNS, CDR2 SASEGT. The chain's CDR3 is CASSPRSDRQQFF. Written as DNA, the CDR3 is TGTGCCAGCAGTCCCCGTAGTGACAGACAACAGTTCTTC.

The chain links TRBV10-3 to TRBJ2-7, with 7 positions matching TRBD2. Trimming at V came to 6 bases and at J to 1 base, leaving 6 bases not matched to a gene. Germline V CDR1 and CDR2: ENHRY, SYGVKD. CDR3 length: 14 residues. CDR3 nucleotide sequence: TGTGCCATCAGGGCGCCCGGGAGGTCCTACGAGCAGTACTTC. It is translated as CAIRAPGRSYEQYF.

V gene TRBV6-1 combines with J gene TRBJ2-3; a weak D match, TRBD2 (6 bases). This CDR3 has 14 amino acids. The V end was cut by 7 bases, the J end by 4 bases, with 15 bases between. Germline values: CDR1 MNHNS, CDR2 SASEGT. The DNA of the CDR3 is TGTGCCAGCACCTCACTAGCTTACGCAGATACGCAGTATTTT. Translation: CASTSLAYADTQYF.

The chain joins TRBV9 to TRBJ1-5; no reliable D call. This CDR3 region has 13 residues. The V and J ends lost 2 bases and 6 bases respectively, with 9 bases between them. Germline V gene lookup returns CDR1 SGDLS and CDR2 YYNGEE. The CDR3 reads CASSVSEGQPQHF. CDR3 DNA: TGTGCCAGCAGCGTTAGTGAGGGTCAGCCCCAGCATTTT. Full variable domain (missing parts from reference TRBV9 and TRBJ1-5): DSGVTQTPKHLITATGQRVTLRCSPRSGDLSVYWYQQSLDQGLQFLIQYYNGEERAKGNILERFSAQQFPDLHSELNLSSLELGDSALYFCASSVSEGQPQHFGDGTRLSIL.

The chain is built from TRBV7-9 and TRBJ1-1; D call uncertain. V dropped 3 bases and J dropped 4 bases, with 6 bases sitting between them. Germline assignment: CDR1 SEHNR and CDR2 FQNEAQ (reference sequence). The CDR3 loop spans 12 amino acids. Here the CDR3 reads CASSFEATEAFF. CDR3 DNA: TGTGCCAGCAGCTTCGAGGCCACTGAAGCTTTCTTT.

The count of this clone is one. The chain carries TRBV10-1 and TRBJ2-7; no clear D gene. This CDR3 contains 11 residues. V gave up 4 bases and J gave up 6 bases, with 7 bases separating them. Germline lookup yields CDR1 WNHNN and CDR2 SYGVQD (reference sequence). CDR3 amino acids: CASSGASEQYF. CDR3 nucleotide sequence: TGCGCCAGCAGTGGGGCTAGCGAGCAGTACTTC.

The V and J genes are TRBV19 and TRBJ1-4, with 8 bases matching TRBD1. The CDR3 runs to 17 residues. Unmatched junction bases numbered 12, after V lost 7 bases and J lost 2 bases. Per germline, CDR1 LNHDA and CDR2 SQIVND (reference sequence). The CDR3 is CASTQRAWTGTNEKLFF. The DNA of the CDR3 is TGTGCCAGTACCCAGCGGGCTTGGACAGGGACTAATGAAAAACTGTTTTTT.

The J gene is TRBJ2-7, the V gene TRBV19, with D possibly TRBD1 on 6 matching bases. Deletions cut 8 bases from V and 3 bases from J, with 17 bases between. The CDR3 is made up of 14 amino acids. Germline loops: CDR1 LNHDA, CDR2 SQIVND (reference sequence). The chain's CDR3 is CASGTGSGGYEQYF. CDR3 nucleotide sequence: TGTGCCAGTGGAACAGGGAGTGGGGGCTACGAGCAGTACTTC.

The chain carries TRBV10-3 and TRBJ1-2, with a tentative D call TRBD1 (5 bases). V lost 0 bases to trimming and J lost 2 bases, with 13 bases between them. Germline-derived CDR1 and CDR2 are ENHRY and SYGVKD. CDR3 length: 16 amino acids. CDR3 DNA: TGTGCCATCAGTGAGTCAGGGCGGGGGGTCAACTATGGCTACACCTTC. As protein: CAISESGRGVNYGYTF.